The T cell receptor (beta chain) described here comes from a study of sequential checkpoint blockade in melanoma (dated by TCRdb to between 2018 and 2020). Broadly, across the study: Patients were randomized 1:1 to first-line nivolumab followed by ipilimumab (arm A) or ipilimumab followed by nivolumab (arm B). Maintenance nivolumab was given following each of the two trial sequences. The paper's findings and limits, for the study overall: Validation of the response-prediction model combining TCR metrics and mutation burden is needed in larger, independent patient cohorts.

The germline V gene provides CDR1 SGHVS and CDR2 FNYEAQ. Inclusive of the bounding cysteine and phenylalanine, the CDR3 is 14 residues long. Only the CDR3 DNA is retained, 42 bases long and in frame from the first base. The immunoSEQ Assay was used to immunosequence TCRbeta CDR3 regions from genomic DNA. Before high-throughput sequencing, genomic DNA was amplified using bias-controlled multiplex PCR. Per the original workflow: To quantify the absolute abundance of each unique TCRbeta CDR3 region, the sequences were collapsed and filtered. Clonality was defined as 1 minus Pielou's evenness and was calculated using productive rearrangements only. A previously published method was used to identify clones with significantly greater frequencies in on-treatment samples than in baseline samples. TCRdb limited this immuneACCESS table to in-frame rearrangements with V and J called. A share of clones is missing; checked studies link under half to unresolved V genes, and the rest is unexplained. That table furnishes V, J and clone size, whereas the DNA furnished D and trimming. The sample records about 38,000 clones, 88% of which are singletons. Around 12% of the sample is in the top ten clones.

A note on this clone: It lacks a known antigen. The germline gene is not matched at one end of the junction; a read error may be the cause.

What the treatment or condition label conveys for this sample: randomized to nivolumab then ipilimumab (arm A) or the reverse (arm B). Prior DNA-damaging chemotherapy had not been received by any trial patient. A FACS Aria II flow cytometer was used to sort live CD3+CD8+ cells that were negative for CD19 and CD56 from thawed PBMCs. Samples were obtained from patients with melanoma enrolled in CheckMate 064, a randomized, open-label phase II trial of sequential checkpoint blockade. Peripheral blood mononuclear cells were collected by leukapheresis, purified using Ficoll-Paque, and frozen in human serum containing roughly 10% DMSO. Immediately after sorting, the purity of the sorted blood CD3+CD8+ cells was confirmed to be >98%, and DNA was then extracted.

The sample here was CD8+ T cells sorted from blood (inferred from file names), taken from a patient given nivolumab and ipilimumab in sequence. The TCR sequence derives from a human donor with melanoma. The V and J genes are TRBV7-6 and TRBJ2-3; TRBD1 is a possible D gene, resting on 6 matching bases. The CDR3 in this case is CASSEGQTTDTQYF. Read as DNA, the sequence is TGTGCTAGCAGCGAGGGACAAACCACAGATACGCAGTATTTT.